Listed below are T cell receptor beta chains from one sample, sequenced in a study of a mutant IDH1 vaccine in newly diagnosed glioma. Clones were read by immunoSEQ multiplex PCR, and TCRdb kept only the in-frame ones, dropping some. The table shows almost 85,000 clones, with over 75% occurring only once. What these receptors recognize is not known. The sample in question was PBMCs, obtained from a glioma patient whose treatment included an IDH1 peptide vaccine. The receptors derive from a man aged 25 to 40 with glioma. Some clones in this sample may be carry-over from other donors' samples. Both conserved end residues are part of each CDR3. The D gene is left open where the match is weak. Where a row states a size, it is once, few, many or the class of an expanded clone; other rows omit it.

V gene,D gene,J gene,clone size,CDR3 protein,CDR3 DNA
TRBV19,NA,TRBJ1-5,NA,CASSINLGRNQPQHF,TGTGCCAGTAGTATAAATCTCGGTAGAAATCAGCCCCAGCATTTT
TRBV30,TRBD2,TRBJ2-5,NA,CAWKVAGGETQYF,TGTGCCTGGAAGGTGGCGGGGGGGGAGACCCAGTACTTC
TRBV18,TRBD1,TRBJ1-4,NA,CASSQNPGQGVLANEKLFF,TGTGCCAGCTCACAAAACCCGGGACAGGGTGTATTGGCTAATGAAAAACTGTTTTTT
TRBV2,NA,TRBJ1-6,NA,CASSESRGGNSPLHF,TGTGCCAGCAGTGAATCGAGAGGGGGTAATTCACCCCTCCACTTT
TRBV7-9,TRBD2,TRBJ2-7,NA,CASSPLAGDPRSYEQYF,TGTGCCAGCAGCCCACTAGCGGGGGATCCTAGATCCTACGAGCAGTACTTC
TRBV7-2,NA,TRBJ1-1,NA,CASSLAYGPWAFF,TGTGCCAGCAGCTTAGCGTACGGACCCTGGGCTTTCTTT
TRBV4-1,TRBD2,TRBJ2-1,NA,CASSHGYQREGHVNEQFF,TGCGCCAGCAGCCATGGCTATCAGCGGGAGGGCCACGTAAATGAGCAGTTCTTC
TRBV5-1,NA,TRBJ2-2,once,CASSFGLLNTGELFF,TGCGCCAGCAGCTTCGGACTCCTGAACACCGGGGAGCTGTTTTTT
TRBV28,NA,TRBJ2-5,NA,CASSQEYSKETQYF,TGTGCCAGCAGCCAAGAGTACTCCAAAGAGACCCAGTACTTC
TRBV14,TRBD2,TRBJ2-7,NA,CASSPLGLAGAYEQYF,TGTGCCAGCAGCCCTCTCGGACTAGCGGGGGCCTACGAGCAGTACTTC
TRBV7-9,NA,TRBJ1-2,NA,CASSVTHYGYTF,TGTGCCAGCAGCGTTACCCACTATGGCTACACCTTC
TRBV4-2,TRBD2,TRBJ2-1,NA,CASNQDRLAGVVWFF,TGTGCCAGCAACCAAGATCGACTAGCGGGAGTAGTTTGGTTCTTC
TRBV5-1,TRBD1,TRBJ2-1,NA,CASSRDRGNDEQFF,TGCGCCAGCAGCAGGGACAGGGGGAACGATGAGCAGTTCTTC
TRBV6-6,NA,TRBJ1-2,NA,CASSYRHTDGYTF,TGTGCCAGCAGCTACAGACACACCGACGGCTACACCTTC
TRBV11-3,TRBD2,TRBJ2-5,NA,CASSLGASTSAEETQYF,TGTGCCAGCAGCTTAGGGGCCTCAACTAGCGCCGAGGAGACCCAGTACTTC
TRBV7-6,TRBD1,TRBJ2-3,NA,CASSLADRGRKDTQYF,TGTGCCAGCAGCTTAGCTGACAGGGGGCGTAAAGATACGCAGTATTTT
TRBV6-1,TRBD2,TRBJ2-7,NA,CASSGGGTYEQYF,TGTGCCAGCAGTGGGGGGGGGACCTACGAGCAGTACTTC
TRBV28,NA,TRBJ2-1,NA,CASSPGPLTHSYNEQFF,TGTGCCAGCAGTCCCGGGCCCTTGACCCACTCCTACAATGAGCAGTTCTTC
TRBV30,TRBD2,TRBJ2-1,few,CAWSGGLANEQFF,TGTGCCTGGAGTGGGGGACTAGCGAATGAGCAGTTCTTC
TRBV6-1,NA,TRBJ2-3,NA,CASLDWWGAADTQYF,TGTGCCAGCTTAGACTGGTGGGGGGCCGCAGATACGCAGTATTTT
TRBV4-2,TRBD2,TRBJ2-7,NA,CASSPTSGRFEQYF,TGTGCCAGCAGCCCAACTAGCGGGAGGTTCGAGCAGTACTTC
TRBV11-2,TRBD1,TRBJ2-5,NA,CASSLSSGTVQETQYF,TGTGCCAGCAGCTTGAGTTCCGGGACAGTTCAAGAGACCCAGTACTTC
TRBV9,NA,TRBJ2-3,NA,CASSIRGFSTDTQYF,TGTGCCAGCAGCATCAGAGGGTTCAGCACAGATACGCAGTATTTT
TRBV30,NA,TRBJ1-2,few,CARWDGSSYGYTF,TGTGCCCGGTGGGACGGCTCTTCCTATGGCTACACCTTC
TRBV6-6,TRBD1,TRBJ2-7,once,CASNHAGGDEQYF,TGTGCCAGCAATCACGCAGGGGGCGACGAGCAGTACTTC
TRBV2,NA,TRBJ1-1,few,CASKSPTEAFF,TGTGCCAGCAAAAGCCCCACTGAAGCTTTCTTT
TRBV6-5,NA,TRBJ1-1,NA,CASRGQRIEAFF,TGTGCCAGCAGGGGACAAAGGATTGAAGCTTTCTTT